This T cell receptor (beta chain) was sequenced for a study of response to subunit inactivated influenza vaccine. General study findings and limits: Each seasonal flu vaccination may recruit only limited new T cells, authors suggested.

TCRdb passed the RT-PCR reads through MiXCR, listing each CDR3 protein once. Of 150,000 to 200,000 distinct CDR3 sequences detected, approximately 11% appear once; the ten largest clones hold under 40%. With 4 bases removed from V and 1 base from J, the gap between germline ends came to 18 bases. The CDR3 loop spans 16 amino acids. Germline loops: CDR1 DFQATT, CDR2 SNEGSKA (reference sequence). With regard to this clonotype: Its antigen remains unidentified.

Here the sequenced sample was CD8+ T cells sorted from PBMCs, taken less than 25 months after vaccination. The genes are TRBV20-1 and TRBJ2-3; maybe TRBD2 (6 bases). The receptor comes from a man between 50 and 75 years old who received an inactivated influenza vaccine. The CDR3 reads CSATNEWRERTDTQYF. Written as DNA, the CDR3 is TGCAGTGCTACGAACGAATGGCGGGAACGCACAGATACGCAGTATTTT.